Listed below are T cell receptor beta chains from one sample, sequenced in a study of blood T cells in healthy people across ages. TCRdb itself ran the 5' RACE reads through MiXCR, one entry per CDR3 protein. The sample has hundreds of thousands of distinct CDR3 sequences, less than 35% seen once. Sequenced: blood. The receptors come from a woman older than 75 in good health. Both conserved end residues are part of each CDR3. The D gene is left open where the match is weak. Part of the rows lack a size; the others show once, few, many or a class for expanded clones.

TRBJ1-4 TRBD1 TRBV7-9 many CASSLRTGANEKLFF TGTGCCAGCAGCTTGAGGACAGGGGCTAATGAAAAACTGTTTTTT
TRBJ1-2 TRBD1 TRBV28 few CASSIGTARGYTF TGTGCCAGCAGTATAGGGACAGCCAGAGGCTACACCTTC
TRBJ1-5 TRBD1 TRBV12-3/TRBV12-4 many CASSKTGGGQPQHF TGTGCCAGCAGCAAGACAGGGGGAGGTCAGCCCCAGCATTTT
TRBJ2-5 TRBD1 TRBV20-1 many CSARRTGLETQYF TGCAGTGCTAGGAGGACAGGGTTAGAGACCCAGTACTTC
TRBJ2-3 - TRBV2 few CASRRSPSTDTQYF TGTGCCAGCAGGAGAAGCCCTAGCACAGATACGCAGTATTTT
TRBJ2-1 TRBD2 TRBV11-2 many CASSPRTSGGAYNEQFF TGTGCCAGCAGCCCAAGGACTAGCGGGGGCGCCTACAATGAGCAGTTCTTC
TRBJ2-2 TRBD1 TRBV24-1 few CATSDPATGGYNTGELFF TGTGCCACCAGTGATCCTGCGACAGGGGGGTACAACACCGGGGAGCTGTTTTTT
TRBJ2-7 TRBD1 TRBV6-2/TRBV6-3 many CASSYTGTAYEQYF TGTGCCAGCAGTTACACCGGGACAGCCTACGAGCAGTACTTC
TRBJ2-5 TRBD2 TRBV6-2/TRBV6-3 many CASSYVFGLAGGRETQYF TGTGCCAGCAGTTACGTTTTCGGACTAGCGGGGGGGCGAGAGACCCAGTACTTC
TRBJ1-1 - TRBV6-2/TRBV6-3 - CASSYSRTTSTEAFF TGTGCCAGCAGTTACTCGAGGACAACGAGCACTGAAGCTTTCTTT
TRBJ1-1 TRBD1 TRBV20-1 few CSARGQVHTEAFF TGCAGTGCTAGGGGACAGGTTCACACTGAAGCTTTCTTT
TRBJ2-7 TRBD1 TRBV12-3/TRBV12-4 - CASSFRTGMDEQYF TGTGCCAGCAGTTTCCGGACAGGGATGGACGAGCAGTACTTC
TRBJ2-7 - TRBV28 many CASSRGDTLEQYF TGTGCCAGCAGTAGAGGGGACACCCTCGAGCAGTACTTC
TRBJ2-7 TRBD2 TRBV13 many CASSFYLLAGGAYEQYF TGTGCCAGCAGCTTTTACCTTCTAGCGGGGGGGGCCTACGAGCAGTACTTC
TRBJ1-6 TRBD1 TRBV9 few CASSARQGGNSPLHF TGTGCCAGCAGCGCTAGACAGGGAGGCAATTCACCCCTCCACTTT
TRBJ2-5 TRBD2 TRBV7-2 once CASSLGGGGRQETQYF TGTGCCAGCAGCTTAGGGGGGGGGGGACGCCAAGAGACCCAGTACTTC
TRBJ2-4 TRBD1 TRBV3-1 many CASSHLGQGLAKNIQYF TGTGCCAGCAGCCATCTCGGACAGGGTCTAGCCAAAAACATTCAGTACTTC
TRBJ2-3 - TRBV14 many CASSEGAGWSTQYF TGTGCCAGCAGCGAAGGGGCTGGGTGGAGTACGCAGTATTTT
TRBJ2-7 - TRBV7-2 many CASSLGPGAYEQYF TGTGCCAGCAGCTTAGGGCCCGGGGCCTACGAGCAGTACTTC
TRBJ2-5 - TRBV7-2 many CASSTRLLRGETQYF TGTGCCAGCAGCACACGTCTACTAAGGGGAGAGACCCAGTACTTC
TRBJ2-3 TRBD2 TRBV9 - CASSVYPGTSADTQYF TGTGCCAGCAGCGTATACCCCGGGACTAGCGCAGATACGCAGTATTTT
TRBJ2-3 TRBD1 TRBV5-5 many CASSLRRTGRSTDTQYF TGTGCCAGCAGCTTGCGAAGGACAGGGAGATCCACAGATACGCAGTATTTT
TRBJ2-3 TRBD2 TRBV15 many CATGLPGGGTDTQYF TGTGCCACCGGCCTCCCGGGAGGGGGTACAGATACGCAGTATTTT
TRBJ1-2 TRBD1 TRBV4-1 - CASSQDRATNYGYTF TGCGCCAGCAGCCAGGACAGGGCTACTAACTATGGCTACACCTTC
TRBJ2-7 - TRBV5-1 few CASSIQVNEQYF TGCGCCAGCAGCATACAGGTCAATGAGCAGTACTTC
TRBJ2-4 TRBD1 TRBV4-1 - CASSPNRQGKNIQYF TGCGCCAGCAGCCCCAACCGACAGGGCAAAAACATTCAGTACTTC
TRBJ2-7 - TRBV28 - CASSPELSSYEQYF TGTGCCAGCAGTCCAGAACTTAGCTCCTACGAGCAGTACTTC
TRBJ2-4 TRBD1 TRBV20-1 few CSATDPGGSKNIQYF TGCAGTGCTACGGACCCAGGGGGTTCCAAAAACATTCAGTACTTC
TRBJ2-6 TRBD1 TRBV5-1 - CASSPTGGAGANVLTF TGCGCCAGCAGCCCAACAGGGGGCGCTGGGGCCAACGTCCTGACTTTC
TRBJ2-1 TRBD1 TRBV12-3/TRBV12-4 many CASAGTGPREQFF TGTGCCAGTGCCGGGACAGGACCTCGCGAGCAGTTCTTC
TRBJ1-2 - TRBV3-1 - CASSQEGGGAYGYTF TGTGCCAGCAGCCAAGAAGGAGGAGGCGCCTATGGCTACACCTTC
TRBJ1-2 - TRBV9 many CASSIHLGTDGYTF TGTGCCAGCAGCATTCATCTCGGGACGGATGGCTACACCTTC
TRBJ1-5 - TRBV5-1 - CASSWGGANQPQHF TGCGCCAGCAGCTGGGGGGGTGCCAATCAGCCCCAGCATTTT
TRBJ2-7 - TRBV30 few CAWSAGQIYEQYF TGTGCCTGGAGTGCAGGACAGATCTACGAGCAGTACTTC
TRBJ2-5 - TRBV5-1 many CASTPRPTEQETQYF TGCGCCAGCACCCCCCGACCGACCGAGCAAGAGACCCAGTACTTC
TRBJ2-3 TRBD2 TRBV20-1 many CSATPLSGGAPDTQYF TGCAGTGCCACGCCTCTTAGCGGGGGGGCGCCAGATACGCAGTATTTT
TRBJ2-7 - TRBV5-1 many CASSLGGGGGDEQYF TGCGCCAGCAGCTTGGGTGGAGGCGGCGGGGATGAGCAGTACTTC
TRBJ1-2 TRBD1 TRBV10-3 - CAISEFQQGAEGYTF TGTGCCATCAGTGAATTCCAACAGGGGGCAGAGGGCTACACCTTC
TRBJ1-6 TRBD1 TRBV20-1 - CSARYRGKDSPLHF TGCAGTGCTAGGTACAGGGGTAAGGATTCACCCCTCCACTTT
TRBJ1-1 TRBD1 TRBV20-1 few CSVRDRLIEAFF TGCAGTGTACGGGACAGGCTAATTGAAGCTTTCTTT
TRBJ1-2 - TRBV7-2 many CASSPRGGGHGYTF TGTGCCAGCAGCCCCCGCGGGGGCGGGCATGGCTACACCTTC
TRBJ1-5 - TRBV6-2/TRBV6-3 many CASSYPVDSNQPQHF TGTGCCAGCAGTTACCCGGTGGATAGCAATCAGCCCCAGCATTTT
TRBJ1-4 - TRBV12-3/TRBV12-4 - CASSSSGTLGEKLFF TGTGCCAGCAGTTCCTCCGGGACCCTGGGTGAAAAACTGTTTTTT
TRBJ1-2 TRBD1 TRBV9 many CASSVSPVLDREWGFYGYTF TGTGCCAGCAGCGTTTCCCCCGTGTTGGACAGGGAGTGGGGGTTCTATGGCTACACCTTC
TRBJ1-5 - TRBV6-5 many CASSRTRALGGPQHF TGTGCCAGCAGCCGAACCCGGGCCCTGGGGGGGCCCCAGCATTTT
TRBJ2-5 - TRBV7-2 many CASSLVRVARGQETQYF TGTGCCAGCAGCTTAGTAAGGGTCGCCCGGGGGCAAGAGACCCAGTACTTC
TRBJ2-1 - TRBV6-2/TRBV6-3 many CASSRAGFYNEQFF TGTGCCAGCAGTAGAGCCGGGTTCTACAATGAGCAGTTCTTC
TRBJ2-1 TRBD2 TRBV24-1 few CATSDPHSGDSYNEQFF TGTGCCACCAGTGATCCCCATAGCGGGGACTCCTACAATGAGCAGTTCTTC
TRBJ1-2 TRBD1 TRBV7-9 many CASSFDGQGSGYTF TGTGCCAGCAGCTTTGATGGACAGGGGTCTGGCTACACCTTC
TRBJ2-1 TRBD1 TRBV7-9 many CASSKTGGADNEQFF TGTGCCAGCAGCAAAACAGGGGGCGCGGACAATGAGCAGTTCTTC
TRBJ2-3 TRBD2 TRBV29-1 few CSVERIGGGGALDTQYF TGCAGCGTTGAAAGAATAGGAGGCGGGGGGGCCTTAGATACGCAGTATTTT
TRBJ1-2 - TRBV2 - CASSEAGRRAGGYTF TGTGCCAGCAGTGAAGCAGGACGAAGGGCGGGTGGCTACACCTTC
TRBJ2-7 - TRBV18 once CASSPERYYEQYF TGTGCCAGCTCACCGGAGCGGTACTACGAGCAGTACTTC
TRBJ2-3 TRBD2 TRBV7-2 many CASSFLAGSTDTQYF TGTGCCAGCAGCTTTCTAGCGGGGTCCACAGATACGCAGTATTTT
TRBJ1-1 - TRBV5-5 few CASRWGPNTEAFF TGTGCCAGCAGGTGGGGACCGAACACTGAAGCTTTCTTT